The sequence of this T cell receptor (beta chain) was determined in a study of early T cells in non-severe SARS-CoV-2 infection. Study summary: Unsorted whole blood bulk RNA was sequenced, with unpaired chains.

Individual cDNA molecules received unique molecular identifiers. MiXCR, applied by TCRdb to the 5' RACE reads, yields one record per CDR3 protein. The table records tens of thousands of distinct CDR3 sequences, around 14% of them present only once. This clonotype was observed at least ten times. Its antigen remains unidentified. General observations from the study: Database matching using VDJdb favored anti-spike CD8 responses, with private and CD4 specificities left missing.

The CDR3 length is 11 residues. Germline values: CDR1 SNHLY, CDR2 FYNNEI. V lost 10 bases to trimming and J lost 4 bases, with 7 bases between them. The V call is TRBV2, the J call TRBJ2-2; possibly TRBD1 or TRBD2 for D (5 bases each). The sequenced sample was whole blood. The receptor comes from an adult who was a healthcare worker with PCR-confirmed SARS-CoV-2 infection or an uninfected control (not recorded which). The CDR3 DNA is TGTGCCACGGGGACCACCGGGGAGCTGTTTTTT. Its protein is CATGTTGELFF. The entire variable domain, with the rest obtained from reference TRBV2 and TRBJ2-2, is as follows: EPEVTQTPSHQVTQMGQEVILRCVPISNHLYFYWYRQILGQKVEFLVSFYNNEISEKSEIFDDQFSVERPDGSNFTLKIRSTKLEDSAMYFCATGTTGELFFGEGSRLTVL.